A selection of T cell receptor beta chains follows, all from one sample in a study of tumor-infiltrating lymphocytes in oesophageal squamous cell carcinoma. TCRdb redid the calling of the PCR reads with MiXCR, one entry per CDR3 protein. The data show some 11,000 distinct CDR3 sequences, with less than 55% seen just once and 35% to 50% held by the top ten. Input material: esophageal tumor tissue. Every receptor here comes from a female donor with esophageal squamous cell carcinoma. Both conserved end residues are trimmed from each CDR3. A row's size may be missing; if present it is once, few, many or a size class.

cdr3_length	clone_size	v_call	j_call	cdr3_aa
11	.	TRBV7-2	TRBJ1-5	ASGLRRYQPQH
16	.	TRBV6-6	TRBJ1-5	ASTGTGSTEGYNQPQH
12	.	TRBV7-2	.	ASSFPESSYEQY
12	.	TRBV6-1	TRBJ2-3	ASTERRSTDTQY
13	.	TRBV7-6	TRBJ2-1	ASSYGGSSYNEQF
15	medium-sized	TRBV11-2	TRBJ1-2	ASSLSDRGTSNYGYT
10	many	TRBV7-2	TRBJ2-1	ASSLTSIEQF
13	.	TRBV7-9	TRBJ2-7	ASSFTWSSYNEQY
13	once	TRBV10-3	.	AISETGGANNEQF
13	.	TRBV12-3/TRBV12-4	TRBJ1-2	ASSGNKWRKGGYT
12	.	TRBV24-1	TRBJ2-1	ATSDGTAYNEQF
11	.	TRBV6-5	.	ASSYQVRLEAF
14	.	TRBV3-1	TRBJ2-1	ASSLSTSGKYNEQF
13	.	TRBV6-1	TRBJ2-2	ASRIDRSNTGELF
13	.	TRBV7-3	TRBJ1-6	ASSLGTGSFYEQY
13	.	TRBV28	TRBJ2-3	ASSRDRGWTDTQY
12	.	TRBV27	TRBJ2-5	ASSFAGMGETQY